Listed here are 6 T cell receptor beta chains from one sample, sequenced in a study of a mutant IDH1 vaccine in newly diagnosed glioma. Time point noted: week 23, last vaccination. Each dose of the vaccine consisted of 300 ug of mutant IDH1 20-mer peptide, with topical imiquimod. Measured with immunoSEQ multiplex PCR; TCRdb has only the in-frame clones, and not every one. The table has 50,000 to 60,000 clones, 75% to 85% seen once. These TCRs are of unknown antigen specificity. The sample in question was PBMCs, obtained from a glioma patient whose treatment included an IDH1 peptide vaccine. Receptors originate from a man aged 40-49 years with glioma.

The table lists this clone with a few counts. The chain has TRBV7-2 and TRBJ2-7; 8 nucleotides match TRBD1. This CDR3 spans 16 amino acids. Germline V gene sequence: CDR1 SGHTA, CDR2 FQGNSA. With 0 bases clipped from V and 5 bases from J, the junction kept 9 bases outside the gene matches. Written as DNA, the CDR3 is TGTGCCAGCAGCTTAGCGCACGGGCAGGGGGCCAACGAGCAGTACTTC. Encoded protein: CASSLAHGQGANEQYF.

This clone was found a few times. The chain has TRBV9 and TRBJ1-6; 8 positions match TRBD1. The CDR3 length is 16 residues. V gave up 2 bases and J gave up 7 bases; unmatched junction bases: 8. Germline values: CDR1 SGDLS, CDR2 YYNGEE. CDR3 sequence (DNA): TGTGCCAGCAGCGTCTCAGGGGGCAGGGTCAATTCACCCCTCCACTTT. Protein sequence: CASSVSGGRVNSPLHF.

The gene calls are TRBV10-1 and TRBJ2-7; possibly TRBD1 or TRBD2 for D (6 bases each). CDR3 length equals 12 residues. Germline lookup yields CDR1 WNHNN and CDR2 SYGVQD (reference sequence). The V end was cut by 4 bases, the J end by 5 bases, with 9 bases between. The CDR3 reads CASSAGGDEQYF. In DNA form, the CDR3 reads TGCGCCAGCAGTGCCGGGGGCGACGAGCAGTACTTC.

This rearrangement joins TRBV5-4 to TRBJ1-1; D is undetermined. V was cut by 2 bases and J by 8 bases, with 13 bases left in between. The length of the CDR3 is 13 residues. Germline V CDR1 and CDR2: SGHNT, YYREEE (reference sequence). CDR3 nucleotides: TGTGCCAGCAGCTTCTATCCGCGGCCAGAAGCTTTCTTT. This codes for CASSFYPRPEAFF.

The chain recombines TRBV19 with TRBJ1-2; no firm D call. V gave up 5 bases and J gave up 4 bases, with 14 bases separating them. CDR3 size: 14 residues. The germline V gene has CDR1 LNHDA and CDR2 SQIVND (reference sequence). CDR3 sequence (DNA): TGTGCCAGTAGTGTACGGGAGCGGCTCTATGGCTACACCTTC. Amino acids: CASSVRERLYGYTF.

The CDR3 DNA sequence: TGTGCCAGCTCACCCCGGCGGGGGGTGGAGGAGACCCAGTACTTC. Translated: CASSPRRGVEETQYF. V gene TRBV18 combines with J gene TRBJ2-5, with TRBD2 matching 8 bases. The CDR3 loop spans 15 amino acids. Trimming took 3 bases from V and 5 from J; bases not matched to a gene: 8. The germline CDR1 and CDR2 sequences are KGHSH and LQKENI.